Shown below are 30 T cell receptor beta chains from a single sample sequenced in a study of cytomegalovirus exposure and HLA in healthy donors. Libraries were prepared by immunoSEQ multiplex PCR; TCRdb keeps only in-frame clonotypes and omits some of them. The sample holds over 110,000 clones, approximately 86% seen once. The sequenced sample was PBMCs. All receptors derive from a man aged 18 to 30 in good health and CMV-seropositive.

This clone was picked up one time. V gene TRBV25-1 combines with J gene TRBJ2-1, with TRBD2 matching over 10 bases. Germline values: CDR1 MGHDK, CDR2 SYGVNS. J was trimmed by 13 bases and V by 6 bases; bases with no gene match: 9. The CDR3 length is 13 residues. In DNA, the CDR3 is TGTGCCAGCAGAGGAGGAGGACTAGCGGATCAGTTCTTC. It encodes CASRGGGLADQFF.

The V call is TRBV19, the J call TRBJ2-2, with a tentative D call TRBD1 (5 bases). V lost 3 bases to trimming and J lost 0 bases, with 11 bases between them. The V gene's germline CDR1 is LNHDA and CDR2 SQIVND (reference sequence). This CDR3 has 16 amino acids. CDR3 bases: TGTGCCAGTAGTATTAGGTGGGGCGCGAACACCGGGGAGCTGTTTTTT. Residues: CASSIRWGANTGELFF. The full variable domain, completed using reference TRBV19 and TRBJ2-2, is DGGITQSPKYLFRKEGQNVTLSCEQNLNHDAMYWYRQDPGQGLRLIYYSQIVNDFQKGDIAEGYSVSREKKESFPLTVTSAQKNPTAFYLCASSIRWGANTGELFFGEGSRLTVL.

CDR3: CASSESGSSYNEQFF. The CDR3 nucleotides are TGTGCCAGCAGTGAAAGCGGGAGTTCCTACAATGAGCAGTTCTTC. The chain links TRBV6-1 to TRBJ2-1; the match to TRBD2 covers 8 bases. This CDR3 has 15 amino acids. CDR1 is MNHNS and CDR2 is SASEGT in the germline V gene. V was pared by 2 bases and J by 1 base, with 1 base of the junction left unmatched.

The chain is built from TRBV4-2 and TRBJ2-1; TRBD1 is a possible D gene (6 bases). CDR3 length: 14 residues. Germline loops: CDR1 LGHNA, CDR2 YNFKEQ. Trimming took 4 bases from V and 5 from J, leaving 12 bases between them. CDR3 in amino acids: CASSLNYRDNEQFF. The CDR3 bases are TGTGCCAGCAGCCTGAACTACAGGGACAATGAGCAGTTCTTC.

The chain joins TRBV7-7 to TRBJ2-7, with TRBD2 as a possible D gene (5 bases). CDR3 length: 13 residues. Deletions cut 6 bases from V and 5 bases from J, with 14 bases between. CDR1 and CDR2 from the germline V gene are SSHAT and FNYEAQ (reference sequence). The CDR3, as DNA: TGTGCCAGCAGTCGGGGTTTCGGGGACGAGCAGTACTTC. Protein product: CASSRGFGDEQYF.

The chain carries TRBV27 and TRBJ1-5, with 7 bases aligning to TRBD1. CDR3 length equals 18 residues. Germline-derived CDR1 and CDR2 are MNHEY and SMNVEV (reference sequence). Trimming at V came to 2 bases and at J to 0 bases, leaving 10 bases not matched to a gene. The CDR3 nucleotides are TGTGCCAGCAGTTTAAGGGGGCCGGGGATTTATAGCAATCAGCCCCAGCATTTT. It codes for CASSLRGPGIYSNQPQHF.

The chain employs TRBV10-2 and TRBJ2-7; no reliable D call. V lost 2 bases, J lost 5 bases, and 7 bases lay in between. This CDR3 is built from 12 residues. Germline-derived CDR1 and CDR2 are WSHSY and SAAADI. CDR3 nucleotide sequence: TGCGCCAGCAGTGAGACAGCTGACGAGCAGTACTTC. Translating gives CASSETADEQYF.

The V call is TRBV5-1, the J call TRBJ2-3, with D maybe TRBD2 (5 bases). The CDR3 sequence is 15 residues long. Germline V gene data show CDR1 as SGHRS and CDR2 as YFSETQ. Trimming cost V 0 bases and J 0 bases, with 8 bases left between them. The CDR3 DNA is TGCGCCAGCAGCTTGGGGCGGGCTAGCACAGATACGCAGTATTTT. As protein: CASSLGRASTDTQYF.

The chain couples TRBV7-9 to TRBJ2-7, with a tentative D call TRBD2 (6 bases). CDR1 and CDR2 from the germline V gene are SEHNR and FQNEAQ (reference sequence). V lost 0 bases to trimming and J lost 2 bases, with 17 bases between them. The CDR3 is made up of 17 amino acids. Here the CDR3 DNA reads TGTGCCAGCAGCTTAGCGGAAGGACTACCAAACACCTACGAGCAGTACTTC. Encoded protein: CASSLAEGLPNTYEQYF.

This chain links TRBV6-4 with TRBJ1-4, with 9 bases identical to TRBD1. V shed 0 bases and J 5 bases; nucleotides not matched to a gene: 7. Germline V gives CDR1 MRHNA, CDR2 SNTAGT. The CDR3 length is 17 residues. CDR3 amino acids: CASSDSTRDRENEKLFF. In DNA form, the CDR3 reads TGTGCCAGCAGTGACTCAACCCGGGACAGGGAAAATGAAAAACTGTTTTTT.

The chain links TRBV14 to TRBJ1-2; tentative D call: TRBD1 (6 bases). Germline V lookup: CDR1 SGHDN, CDR2 FVKESK. This CDR3 region has 13 residues. Deletions cut 6 bases from V and 6 bases from J, with 14 bases between. CDR3 DNA: TGTGCCAGCAGGCCCACAGGGTGGGATGGCTACACCTTC. Translated, it gives CASRPTGWDGYTF.

The CDR3 region is CASSLGTGGVDTQYF. The CDR3, as DNA: TGTGCCAGCAGCCTTGGGACAGGGGGGGTAGATACGCAGTATTTT. The J gene is TRBJ2-3, the V gene TRBV11-3, with TRBD1 matching over 11 bases. The V segment lost 5 bases and the J segment 5 bases; nucleotides outside the gene matches: 6. Per germline, CDR1 SGHNT and CDR2 YENEEA. This CDR3 is built from 15 residues.

V gene TRBV6-5 combines with J gene TRBJ2-7; 8 nucleotides match TRBD2. V dropped 0 bases and J dropped 4; count of bases not matched to a gene: 5. CDR1 is MNHEY, CDR2 SVGAGI, per germline. This CDR3 is 15 amino acids long. The CDR3 sequence is CASSYSAVAGYEQYF. In nucleotides, the CDR3 is TGTGCCAGCAGTTACTCCGCCGTAGCGGGGTACGAGCAGTACTTC.

The chain uses TRBV21-1 and TRBJ2-7; whether TRBD1, the table's D call, matches the DNA was not checked. TRBV21-1 is reported as a pseudogene. The CDR3 extends over 15 amino acids. In DNA form, the CDR3 reads TGTGCCAGCAGCAAAGGGGTACAGGACGCCTACGAGCAGTACTTC. Translating it yields CASSKGVQDAYEQYF.

The gene calls are TRBV19 and TRBJ1-4; 7 bases are a match to TRBD1. There are 13 residues in the CDR3. Germline CDR1 is LNHDA and CDR2 is SQIVND (reference sequence). V was pared by 10 bases and J by 8 bases, with 10 bases of the junction left unmatched. The CDR3 region is CATRSQGSEKLFF. CDR3 coding DNA: TGTGCCACCCGGTCACAGGGGTCAGAAAAACTGTTTTTT.

The chain uses TRBV10-3 and TRBJ2-1, with 9 bases matching TRBD1. This CDR3 region has 16 residues. CDR1 ENHRY and CDR2 SYGVKD come from the germline V gene. The CDR3 region is CASDRGQAEVGNEQFF. Here the CDR3 DNA reads TGTGCGTCGGACAGGGGTCAGGCGGAGGTTGGGAATGAGCAGTTCTTC.

The CDR3 coding sequence is TGTGCCAGCAGCACACGACAGGGGGCGGGGACTGAAGCTTTCTTT. Translated: CASSTRQGAGTEAFF. This chain joins TRBV11-2 and TRBJ1-1; 10 nucleotides line up with TRBD1. CDR1 is SGHAT and CDR2 is FQNNGV in the germline V gene. V dropped 5 bases and J dropped 5; count of bases not matched to a gene: 8. This CDR3 contains 15 residues.

The chain uses TRBV5-6 and TRBJ1-4; 8 bases agree with TRBD1. This CDR3 spans 16 amino acids. The V and J ends lost 4 bases and 4 bases, in that order; junction bases with no gene match: 9. Germline values: CDR1 SGHDT, CDR2 YYEEEE. The CDR3 reads CASSRDRGAGNEKLFF. CDR3 nucleotides: TGTGCCAGCAGCCGAGACAGGGGCGCGGGTAATGAAAAACTGTTTTTT.

This chain connects TRBV19 to TRBJ2-1; TRBD2 agrees at 10 bases. The CDR3 contains 14 residues. Losses at the gene ends were 3 bases for V and 8 bases for J; bases not matched to a gene: 4. Per germline, CDR1 LNHDA and CDR2 SQIVND (reference sequence). This CDR3 reads CASSIASGSHEQFF. The CDR3 DNA is TGTGCCAGTAGTATTGCTAGCGGGAGCCATGAGCAGTTCTTC.

V gene TRBV12-5 combines with J gene TRBJ2-2; 7 nucleotides match TRBD1. V was clipped by 2 bases and J by 7 bases; unmatched bases: 4. This CDR3 has 14 amino acids. CDR1 and CDR2 (germline): LGHNT, FRNRAP. The CDR3 nucleotides read TGTGCTAGTGGTTTGACCACAGGGGTCGGGGAGCTGTTTTTT. This sequence encodes CASGLTTGVGELFF.

This clone was picked up one time. The V gene is TRBV4-2, the J gene TRBJ2-1; D is ambiguous. The CDR3 contains 16 residues. The germline CDR1 and CDR2 sequences are LGHNA and YNFKEQ. With 0 bases removed from V and 8 bases from J, the gap between germline ends came to 17 bases. The CDR3: CASSQDERAVPHEQFF. The CDR3 DNA sequence: TGTGCCAGCAGCCAAGATGAGCGAGCCGTCCCACATGAGCAGTTCTTC.

The chain combines TRBV9 with TRBJ1-6; unclear D gene. This CDR3 is built from 14 residues. Trimming took 1 base from V and 8 from J, leaving 10 bases between them. CDR1 and CDR2 (germline): SGDLS, YYNGEE. Here the CDR3 DNA reads TGTGCCAGCAGCGTACAAGCTGGAGATTCACCCCTCCACTTT. Translating gives CASSVQAGDSPLHF.

The chain combines TRBV5-4 with TRBJ2-7; TRBD1 is a possible D gene (8 bases). The CDR3 is 15 residues long. Trimming stripped 4 bases from V and 3 bases from J, with 17 bases between. CDR1 and CDR2 from the germline V gene are SGHNT and YYREEE (reference sequence). The CDR3 DNA is TGTGCCAGCAGCCGGGAGGACAGGGCGCACTACGAGCAGTACTTC. Translated: CASSREDRAHYEQYF.

The chain combines TRBV5-1 with TRBJ2-7, with 8 positions matching TRBD1. The CDR3 length is 15 residues. Germline V gene lookup returns CDR1 SGHRS and CDR2 YFSETQ. V lost 3 bases, J lost 5 bases, and 10 bases stayed unmatched. Here the CDR3 reads CASSYQGALQDEQYF. DNA for the CDR3: TGCGCCAGCAGCTACCAGGGGGCGTTGCAGGACGAGCAGTACTTC. Complete variable domain (other parts from reference TRBV5-1 and TRBJ2-7): KAGVTQTPRYLIKTRGQQVTLSCSPISGHRSVSWYQQTPGQGLQFLFEYFSETQRNKGNFPGRFSGRQFSNSRSEMNVSTLELGDSALYLCASSYQGALQDEQYFGPGTRLTVT.

The chain has TRBV2 and TRBJ1-4; 8 nucleotides match TRBD1. The ends lost 2 bases at V and 8 bases at J; junction bases unmatched: 10. Germline V gene lookup returns CDR1 SNHLY and CDR2 FYNNEI. The CDR3 spans 16 residues. The CDR3 sequence: CASSESQGALWEKLFF. CDR3 DNA: TGTGCCAGCAGTGAAAGCCAGGGGGCTCTTTGGGAAAAACTGTTTTTT.

This chain links TRBV11-3 with TRBJ2-3; the match to TRBD2 covers 9 bases. CDR1 and CDR2 (germline): SGHNT, YENEEA. The CDR3 is 18 amino acids. Germline trimming cut 3 bases from V and 2 bases from J; bases unmatched to any gene: 12. The CDR3 loop reads CASSFPGGSGRPTDTQYF. As DNA, the CDR3 is TGTGCCAGCAGCTTCCCAGGGGGTAGCGGGAGACCCACAGATACGCAGTATTTT.

Turning to this clone: A clone one base away is much larger, so this may be a read error. The CDR3 sequence: CASSRAGSEVETQYF. In DNA, the CDR3 is TGTGCCAGCAGCAGAGCGGGATCAGAGGTGGAGACCCAGTACTTC. The chain is built from TRBV27 and TRBJ2-5; 7 positions agree with TRBD2. This CDR3 has 15 residues. V shed 6 bases and J 5 bases; nucleotides not matched to a gene: 12. CDR1 is MNHEY and CDR2 is SMNVEV in the germline V gene (reference sequence).

The CDR3 here is CASSFTPTTNEKLFF. CDR3 DNA: TGTGCCAGCAGTTTTACACCCACAACTAATGAAAAACTGTTTTTT. The V and J genes are TRBV2 and TRBJ1-4; no definite D call. Per the germline V gene, CDR1 is SNHLY and CDR2 is FYNNEI. There are 15 residues in the CDR3. V was shortened by 5 bases and J by 0 bases, with 10 bases between the two germline ends. Full variable domain (missing parts from reference TRBV2 and TRBJ1-4): EPEVTQTPSHQVTQMGQEVILRCVPISNHLYFYWYRQILGQKVEFLVSFYNNEISEKSEIFDDQFSVERPDGSNFTLKIRSTKLEDSAMYFCASSFTPTTNEKLFFGSGTQLSVL.

The chain combines TRBV6-5 with TRBJ1-4; D call uncertain. The CDR3 covers 14 residues. V lost 0 bases, J lost 7 bases, and 9 bases lay in between. Germline CDR1 reads MNHEY; CDR2 reads SVGAGI. The CDR3 region has the DNA TGTGCCAGCAGTTACTCGTTTCGGGGTGAAAAACTGTTTTTT. Translating gives CASSYSFRGEKLFF.

The chain couples TRBV9 to TRBJ2-1; 7 bases fit TRBD1. Germline V gives CDR1 SGDLS, CDR2 YYNGEE. Trimming took 2 bases from V and 4 from J; bases not matched to a gene: 6. There are 15 residues in the CDR3. The CDR3 DNA sequence: TGTGCCAGCAGCGTTACAGGGGACGCATACAATGAGCAGTTCTTC. It codes for CASSVTGDAYNEQFF.